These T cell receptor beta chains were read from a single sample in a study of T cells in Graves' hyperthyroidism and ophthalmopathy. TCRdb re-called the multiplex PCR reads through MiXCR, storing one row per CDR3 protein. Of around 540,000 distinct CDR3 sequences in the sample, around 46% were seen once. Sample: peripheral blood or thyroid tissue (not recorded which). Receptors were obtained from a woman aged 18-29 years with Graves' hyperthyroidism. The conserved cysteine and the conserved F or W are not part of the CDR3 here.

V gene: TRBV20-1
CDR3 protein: SAQVMNTIY

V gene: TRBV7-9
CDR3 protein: ALTGGVGELETQY

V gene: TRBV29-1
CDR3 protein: SGGGDVNEKLF

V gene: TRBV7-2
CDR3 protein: ASSSDWAGELF

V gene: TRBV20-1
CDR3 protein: SARGLRDTEAF

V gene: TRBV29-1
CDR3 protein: SEGDGYT

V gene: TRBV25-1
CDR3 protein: ASSQDGRQGNQPQH

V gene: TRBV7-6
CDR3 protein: ASSHMGETQY

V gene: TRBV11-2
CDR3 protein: ASSTLSGARETQY

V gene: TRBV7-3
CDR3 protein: ASSPRLAGGPDTQY

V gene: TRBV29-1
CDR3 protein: SSQGLAMNTEAF

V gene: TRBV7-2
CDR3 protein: ASTHEQY

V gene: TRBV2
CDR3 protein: ASSGTYSGEPQH

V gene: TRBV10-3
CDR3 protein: AIRGGDGRANEQY

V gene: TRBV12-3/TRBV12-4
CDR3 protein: ASIPRWDSGANVLT

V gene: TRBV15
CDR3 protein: ATSRDRTGGLRDGYT

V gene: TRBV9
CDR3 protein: ASSVATSGPQH

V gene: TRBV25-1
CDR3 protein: AWNRDGRNSPLH

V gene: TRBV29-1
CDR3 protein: SVEVAAEGYT

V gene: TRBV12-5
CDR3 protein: ASGFGAVAEQY

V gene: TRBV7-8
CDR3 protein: ASSLPAGTGSSGANVLT

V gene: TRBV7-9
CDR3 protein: ASSLDRPPKDYEQY

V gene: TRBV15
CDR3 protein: ATSREDRGLRQPQH

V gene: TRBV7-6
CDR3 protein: ASSLESVNYGYT

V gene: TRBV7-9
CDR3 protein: ASSLWDRGTEAF

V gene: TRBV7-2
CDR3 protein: ASSTPDRVYEQY

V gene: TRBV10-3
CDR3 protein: AISSQYSSGRTQY

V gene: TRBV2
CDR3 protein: ASQGQGLTGELF

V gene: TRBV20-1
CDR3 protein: SASLRDTSYEQY

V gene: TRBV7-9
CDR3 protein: ASSRTGSHGYT

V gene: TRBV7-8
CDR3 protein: ASSHPSGRTQY

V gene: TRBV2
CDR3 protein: ASSRDTFMNTEAF

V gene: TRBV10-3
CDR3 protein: ASSYPSDRASNQPQH

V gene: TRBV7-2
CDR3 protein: ASSWVKGAETQY

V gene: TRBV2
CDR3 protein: ASNGGEQY

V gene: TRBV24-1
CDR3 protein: ATSDSGQLGQPQH

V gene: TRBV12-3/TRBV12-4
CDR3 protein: ASMWAGAGETQY

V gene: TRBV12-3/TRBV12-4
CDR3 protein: ASSLPQTEAF

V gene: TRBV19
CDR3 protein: ASSEGQFYEQY

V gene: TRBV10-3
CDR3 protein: ATAYSRGAEAF

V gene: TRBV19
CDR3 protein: ASSIMRGYGYT

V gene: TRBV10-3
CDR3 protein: AISELNSGSFTYEQY

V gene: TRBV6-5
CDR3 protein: ASSFTVITGELF

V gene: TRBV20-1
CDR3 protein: SARYRTLNTEAF

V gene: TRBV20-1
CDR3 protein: SASVRNTGELF

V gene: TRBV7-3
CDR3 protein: ASSRDRGRQETQY

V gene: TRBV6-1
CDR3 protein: ASSPASPATNEKLF

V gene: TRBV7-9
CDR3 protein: ASSSGESSYEQY

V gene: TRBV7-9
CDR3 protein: ASSLPLGEQY

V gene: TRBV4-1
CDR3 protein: ASSQTDRGAYEQY

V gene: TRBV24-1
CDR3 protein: ATSEAGGSNQPQH

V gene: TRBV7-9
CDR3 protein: ASSLSGQNYGYT